Here is one T cell receptor (beta chain) with its context. Its antigen is not identified. This CDR3 spans 15 amino acids. The ends lost 3 bases at V and 7 bases at J; junction bases unmatched: 12. CDR1 and CDR2 from the germline V gene are SGHDT and YYEEEE. This entry belongs to a study of CD8 T cells in ankylosing spondylitis. Generation of TCR beta libraries employed quantitative 5'-RACE incorporating molecular barcodes. From the 5' RACE reads, TCRdb called clonotypes with MiXCR, one entry per CDR3 protein. Of 350,000 or so distinct CDR3 sequences in the sample, roughly 14% were seen once. Overall study findings and caveats: Within ankylosing spondylitis blood, a TCR beta motif made up of under 10 highly homologous variants appeared to be characteristic. Reported data indicate significant enrichment of disease-linked clones within matched ankylosing spondylitis synovial fluid. There were earlier reports of some motif variants in reactive arthritis synovial fluid and blood.

This clonotype was sampled from a male donor with ankylosing spondylitis or in good health (not recorded which). Sample: blood, either unsorted or a sorted T cell fraction (not recorded which). The chain joins TRBV5-6 to TRBJ2-7; 8 bases line up with TRBD1. CDR3 coding DNA: TGTGCCAGCAGCTCTGTTGGACAGGGTTCTGGGGAGCAGTACTTC. Amino acids: CASSSVGQGSGEQYF.